The T cell receptor beta chain under discussion was sequenced for a study of CD8+ T cells in alopecia areata (dated by TCRdb to 2016 to 2019). About the full investigation: Treated patients were enrolled in an open-label pilot trial of oral tofacitinib, 5 to 10 mg twice daily, for moderate-to-severe alopecia areata. On the human side, TCRbeta sequencing was run on scalp tissue and on sorted CD4+ and CD8+ peripheral blood T cells from healthy controls and from alopecia areata patients with either patchy or totalis/universalis disease. Patients stayed on tofacitinib for 6 to 18 months and then had 6 months of follow-up off drug so that delayed response and recurrence could be assessed. Tofacitinib-treated patients had biopsies at baseline and at 4 and 24 weeks of treatment, with a later scalp biopsy in several patients. Amplification of TCRbeta CDR3 regions was done by immunoSEQ multiplex PCR using 35 Vbeta forward primers and 13 Jbeta reverse primers. Scalp clonality was compared among normal scalp (n=4), patchy alopecia areata scalp (n=8), and alopecia totalis/universalis scalp (n=8). In both human patients and the C3H/HeJ mouse model, the study applied high-throughput TCRbeta sequencing to look at T cell clonal expansion in alopecia areata. RNA was obtained with the PAXgene miRNA kit for fixed scalp, the miRNeasy kit for PBMCs, and the RNeasy kit for mouse skin. The SALT score, which quantifies the percentage of affected scalp surface area, was used to measure disease severity in treated patients. Study-level results and caveats: Unlike mouse skin, where gammadelta T cells dominate, normal human skin contains resident alphabeta T cells that get sequenced too, which complicates analysis of the scalp TCR repertoire. TCR sequences shared between patients were less clear than in mice, possibly partly because of HLA diversity in the patient population. Compared with normal scalp, lesional scalp, particularly in alopecia totalis/universalis, had higher clonality and more expanded CD8+ clones, which suggests antigenic drive. Many expanded lesional clones were found to persist in scalp and blood during tofacitinib treatment, and relapse after treatment cessation may be partly explained by this persistence. Tofacitinib significantly decreased scalp clonality and the number of expanded CD8+ clones among the top 100 scalp clones. Because the treated cohort was small and had just a single nonresponder, larger studies are needed to establish links between baseline CD8+ expansion and response.

Library preparation used the immunoSEQ multiplex PCR assay. For TCR sequencing, RNA was extracted from every sample and reverse transcribed into cDNA to serve as template. First-strand cDNA was synthesized with SuperScript III using a 2:1 mix of oligo-dT and random hexamers. A synthetic immune receptor repertoire was used to gauge amplification bias, and whatever bias remained was removed computationally. The study's processing was this. After raw reads were preprocessed to remove errors, the CDR3 was defined following IMGT conventions as running from the conserved cysteine to phenylalanine. Clonality was computed by normalizing Shannon entropy by log2 of the number of productive unique TCRs and subtracting the result from 1. Whether each scalp clone was CD4 or CD8 was inferred by checking scalp TCRbeta sequences against the CD4 and CD8 repertoires from sorted blood. Not all clones reach the TCRdb copy of this immuneACCESS table, which keeps in-frame sequences only. Checked studies attribute under half of the gap to unresolved V genes and leave the rest unexplained. Clone size and the V and J calls come from that table; the DNA yielded D and trimming. The table for this sample lists about 110,000 clones; about three fifths of them were counted only once. The biggest ten clones account for roughly an eighth of the sample.

Relative to germline, V is missing 4 bases and J is missing 4 bases, with 4 bases of the junction outside any gene match. From the cysteine through the phenylalanine, the CDR3 covers 14 amino acids. Left in the record is the CDR3 DNA by itself, 42 bases read in frame from the first base. CDR1 is given as SGHVT and CDR2 as SQSDAQ, both from the germline V gene. To note about this clone: Its antigen has not been determined. Qualities for individual bases were not recorded, and no much larger clone is one base off.

The intended sense of this specimen's time point label: roughly 24 weeks on oral tofacitinib. The treatment or condition label on this specimen signifies: oral pan-JAK inhibitor, 5-10 mg twice daily. Lesional scalp punch biopsies and peripheral blood were obtained from alopecia areata patients. PBMCs were isolated by density centrifugation and stained for CD3, CD4 and CD8, after which CD4+ and CD8+ T cells were sorted on a FACSAria. The chain employs TRBV7-4 and TRBJ1-5; 7 nucleotides in the junction match TRBD1. The TCR comes from a human donor with alopecia areata. Sequencing used CD8+ T cells sorted from blood, obtained at week 24, from a patient treated with tofacitinib. Read as DNA, the sequence is TGTGCCAGCAGCTGGGGACAGAAAAATCAGCCCCAGCATTTT. Its product reads: CASSWGQKNQPQHF.